Listed below are T cell receptor beta chains from one sample, sequenced in a study of T cell changes during pregnancy in multiple sclerosis. Using immunoSEQ multiplex PCR, the repertoire was profiled, and TCRdb retains in-frame clones only, with some absent. In the table there are tens of thousands of clones, 70% to 90% of which are singletons. Sequences were derived from peripheral blood, sampled before pregnancy. The receptors originated from a female donor with multiple sclerosis, enrolled in a pregnancy study. Both conserved end residues are part of each CDR3. Fields, in order: D gene, clone size, J gene, V gene, CDR3 DNA, CDR3 protein. The D gene is left open where the match is weak. The size entry is marked missing in some rows and otherwise reads once, few, many or a size class.

d_call: TRBD2; clone_size: -; j_call: TRBJ2-1; v_call: TRBV4-3; cdr3_nt: TGCGCCAGCAGCCAAGATCAGGGACTAGCGGGAAGTGAGCAGTTCTTC; cdr3_aa: CASSQDQGLAGSEQFF
d_call: -; clone_size: -; j_call: TRBJ2-6; v_call: TRBV28; cdr3_nt: TGTGCCAGCAGAGAGGGCGGGCGGGCCAACGTCCTGACTTTC; cdr3_aa: CASREGGRANVLTF
d_call: -; clone_size: -; j_call: TRBJ2-1; v_call: TRBV19; cdr3_nt: TGTGCCAGTAGTTATTCAAGTCGAGGTGCTGAGCAGTTCTTC; cdr3_aa: CASSYSSRGAEQFF
d_call: TRBD2; clone_size: -; j_call: TRBJ2-2; v_call: TRBV7-9; cdr3_nt: TGTGCCAGCAGCTTAGACATAGCGGGGAACACCGGGGAGCTGTTTTTT; cdr3_aa: CASSLDIAGNTGELFF
d_call: -; clone_size: once; j_call: TRBJ2-1; v_call: TRBV7-6; cdr3_nt: TGTGCCAGCAGCTTCGGAGATGAGCAGTTCTTC; cdr3_aa: CASSFGDEQFF
d_call: -; clone_size: -; j_call: TRBJ2-2; v_call: TRBV5-1; cdr3_nt: TGCGCCAGCAGCCGAAACCTAGGGGAGGCGAACACCGGGGAGCTGTTTTTT; cdr3_aa: CASSRNLGEANTGELFF
d_call: TRBD1; clone_size: -; j_call: TRBJ2-2; v_call: TRBV5-1; cdr3_nt: TGCGCCAGCAGCCGGGACAGGACGTCCACCGGGGAGCTGTTTTTT; cdr3_aa: CASSRDRTSTGELFF
d_call: TRBD1; clone_size: -; j_call: TRBJ2-7; v_call: TRBV7-9; cdr3_nt: TGTGCCAGCAGTGCGGACAGGGAACAGTACTTC; cdr3_aa: CASSADREQYF
d_call: -; clone_size: -; j_call: TRBJ2-7; v_call: TRBV29-1; cdr3_nt: TGCAGCGTTGTCAGAAATACCTACGAGCAGTACTTC; cdr3_aa: CSVVRNTYEQYF
d_call: -; clone_size: once; j_call: TRBJ1-1; v_call: TRBV18; cdr3_nt: TGTGCCAGCGCCATCGGTGAGAACACTGAAGCTTTCTTT; cdr3_aa: CASAIGENTEAFF
d_call: TRBD1; clone_size: many; j_call: TRBJ2-7; v_call: TRBV4-1; cdr3_nt: TGCGCCAGCAGCCAAGACCCAGGGTCAGGGGGCTTCGTCTACGAGCAGTACTTC; cdr3_aa: CASSQDPGSGGFVYEQYF
d_call: -; clone_size: few; j_call: TRBJ2-1; v_call: TRBV10-3; cdr3_nt: TGTGCCATCAGTGAGTCGACGGGAGTAGGGTCCAATGAGCAGTTCTTC; cdr3_aa: CAISESTGVGSNEQFF
d_call: -; clone_size: -; j_call: TRBJ1-1; v_call: TRBV6-5; cdr3_nt: TGTGCCAGCAGTTACAGCCCAGGGGAGCGCACTGAAGCTTTCTTT; cdr3_aa: CASSYSPGERTEAFF
d_call: TRBD2; clone_size: -; j_call: TRBJ2-1; v_call: TRBV7-2; cdr3_nt: TGTGCCAGCATCCTAACTAGCGGGAGGCCCAATGAGCAGTTCTTC; cdr3_aa: CASILTSGRPNEQFF
d_call: -; clone_size: -; j_call: TRBJ2-1; v_call: TRBV27; cdr3_nt: TGTGCCAGCATTTCCCTTGAAGCGGGCTCCTACAATGAGCAGTTCTTC; cdr3_aa: CASISLEAGSYNEQFF
d_call: TRBD1; clone_size: -; j_call: TRBJ2-7; v_call: TRBV7-9; cdr3_nt: TGTGCCAGCAGCTTGACAGGGAGCTCCTACGAGCAGTACTTC; cdr3_aa: CASSLTGSSYEQYF
d_call: TRBD2; clone_size: once; j_call: TRBJ2-4; v_call: TRBV7-9; cdr3_nt: TGTGCCAGCAGCGCGTCGGGACTAGCGGGGGGGCAGGCCAAAAACATTCAGTACTTC; cdr3_aa: CASSASGLAGGQAKNIQYF
d_call: -; clone_size: -; j_call: TRBJ1-4; v_call: TRBV27; cdr3_nt: TGTGCCAGCAGCCGGGACAATGAGGAAAAACTGTTTTTT; cdr3_aa: CASSRDNEEKLFF
d_call: -; clone_size: -; j_call: TRBJ2-7; v_call: TRBV7-3; cdr3_nt: TGTGCCAGCAGCTTAAACGCAGGAACCTACGAGCAGTACTTC; cdr3_aa: CASSLNAGTYEQYF
d_call: TRBD1; clone_size: -; j_call: TRBJ2-7; v_call: TRBV4-1; cdr3_nt: TGCGCCAGCAGCCGCGCCGGGACAGGGTCCCACGAGCAGTACTTC; cdr3_aa: CASSRAGTGSHEQYF
d_call: -; clone_size: -; j_call: TRBJ2-3; v_call: TRBV18; cdr3_nt: TGTGCCAGCTCACCCTTGGGACTCGCAGATACGCAGTATTTT; cdr3_aa: CASSPLGLADTQYF
d_call: -; clone_size: few; j_call: TRBJ1-2; v_call: TRBV7-9; cdr3_nt: TGTGCCAGCAGCTTAGTCGGTTGGCAGGCAGGCTACACCTTC; cdr3_aa: CASSLVGWQAGYTF
d_call: -; clone_size: -; j_call: TRBJ2-5; v_call: TRBV6-6; cdr3_nt: TGTGCCAGCAGTTACAAGCGCCAAGAGACCCAGTACTTC; cdr3_aa: CASSYKRQETQYF
d_call: TRBD1; clone_size: -; j_call: TRBJ1-1; v_call: TRBV19; cdr3_nt: TGTGCCAGTAGCCACAGGGGCGTCACTGAAGCTTTCTTT; cdr3_aa: CASSHRGVTEAFF